A single sample is the source of the 26 T cell receptor beta chains below, sequenced in a study of regulatory T cells in long-lasting Graves disease. The time point here: newly diagnosed GD, antithyroid drugs for less than 3 months. RNA from PBMCs was the source of the TCR library. CDR3-region Arm-PCR and iRepertoire HTBI primers produced the TCR beta libraries. Each CDR3 protein gets one entry after TCRdb re-called the multiplex PCR reads with MiXCR. This table has more than 300,000 distinct CDR3 sequences, 15% appearing once. The sequenced sample was peripheral blood mononuclear cells (PBMCs), obtained at new diagnosis, from a patient treated with antithyroid drugs. These receptors came from a female donor with Graves disease.

This clonotype was counted ten times or more. The V and J genes are TRBV7-2 and TRBJ2-4; D is possibly TRBD2 (6 bases). Trimming left V 0 bases short and J 5 bases short, with 17 bases between. Germline V CDR1 and CDR2: SGHTA, FQGNSA. This CDR3 has 17 residues. CDR3 residues: CASSLAFSGQPENIQYF. The CDR3 nucleotides read TGTGCCAGCAGCTTAGCGTTCAGCGGGCAGCCAGAAAACATTCAGTACTTC.

This clonotype was seen more than once but under ten times. The chain is built from TRBV6-2 or TRBV6-3 and TRBJ1-1, with D possibly TRBD1 on 5 matching bases. CDR3 size: 15 residues. Trimming stripped 4 bases from V and 1 base from J, with 13 bases between. Per the germline V gene, CDR1 is MNHEY and CDR2 is SVGEGT. CDR3 protein: CASSSILRGNTEAFF. The DNA of the CDR3 is TGTGCCAGCAGTTCAATACTAAGGGGGAACACTGAAGCTTTCTTT.

The rearrangement joins TRBV13 to TRBJ2-2; the D is unclear. CDR3 size: 14 residues. Germline V gene data show CDR1 as PRHDT and CDR2 as FYEKMQ (reference sequence). Trimming removed 1 base from V and 2 bases from J, with 5 bases in between. CDR3 nucleotide sequence: TGTGCCAGCAGCTTAGAACATAACACCGGGGAGCTGTTTTTT. Its translation is CASSLEHNTGELFF.

The table lists this clonotype with a few counts. The chain joins TRBV29-1 to TRBJ2-2; D unclear. There are 12 residues in the CDR3. The germline V gene has CDR1 SQVTM and CDR2 ANQGSEA. V lost 4 bases and J 4 bases, leaving 7 bases between the germline ends. The CDR3 reads CSVAVGTGELFF. The CDR3 nucleotides are TGCAGCGTTGCGGTGGGCACCGGGGAGCTGTTTTTT.

The V gene is TRBV5-1, the J gene TRBJ2-7, with a tentative D call TRBD1 (6 bases). CDR3 length: 12 amino acids. From germline, CDR1 is SGHRS and CDR2 YFSETQ. V lost 7 bases and J lost 4, with 12 bases in between. The CDR3 loop is CASGPDSYEQYF. In DNA form, the CDR3 reads TGCGCCAGCGGACCGGACAGTTACGAGCAGTACTTC.

At least ten counts were recorded for this clonotype. J is TRBJ1-1 and V is TRBV5-1; no definite D call. This CDR3 has 13 amino acids. CDR1 SGHRS and CDR2 YFSETQ come from the germline V gene. Deletions cut 5 bases from V and 2 bases from J, with 10 bases between. The CDR3 nucleotides are TGCGCCAGCAGTTTCGACTTAAACACTGAAGCTTTCTTT. Translating gives CASSFDLNTEAFF.

Comment on this clonotype: Germline is not matched at one junction end, which may reflect a read error. The chain uses TRBV30 and TRBJ2-2, with TRBD2 identical over 10 bases. The CDR3 is made up of 14 amino acids. The V gene's germline CDR1 is GTSNPN and CDR2 SVGIG (reference sequence). The CDR3 DNA follows: TGTGCCTGGAGTAAAGCGGGAGGGCACCGGGGAGCTGTTTTT. Protein product: CAWSKAGGHRGAVF.

As to this clonotype: One junction end disagrees with the germline gene, perhaps due to a read error. This rearrangement joins TRBV19 to TRBJ2-1; a weak D match, TRBD1 (6 bases). This CDR3 spans 11 amino acids. CDR1 is LNHDA and CDR2 is SQIVND in the germline V gene (reference sequence). The CDR3 region is CASSLDRKQFF. The CDR3 nucleotides read TGTGCCAGTAGTTTAGACAGGAAGCAGTTCTTC.

The J gene is TRBJ1-5, the V gene TRBV5-4, with a possible D match to TRBD1 (6 bases). CDR3 length: 14 residues. V shed 0 bases and J shed 4 bases, with 8 bases lying between them. Germline V gene data show CDR1 as SGHNT and CDR2 as YYREEE (reference sequence). The DNA of the CDR3 is TGTGCCAGCAGCTTGGGGGGGGCAAATCAGCCCCAGCATTTT. Its protein product is CASSLGGANQPQHF.

CDR3 bases: TGTGCCAGCTCACCCCAGACAGGGGGCATCGGGGAGCTGTTTTTT. This codes for CASSPQTGGIGELFF. The rearrangement joins TRBV18 to TRBJ2-2; TRBD1 matches at 10 bases. V was pared by 3 bases and J by 7 bases, with 5 bases of the junction left unmatched. Germline CDR1 and CDR2: KGHSH and LQKENI. CDR3 length: 15 amino acids.

This clonotype came up many times. CDR3 DNA sequence: TGTGCCAGCACCAATGCGGGGGCTTCTAATGAAAAACTGTTTTTT. Amino acid sequence: CASTNAGASNEKLFF. The chain has TRBV12-3 or TRBV12-4 and TRBJ1-4; D is perhaps TRBD1 (6 bases). CDR3 length: 15 residues. V was clipped by 7 bases and J by 3 bases, with 15 bases between them.

This clonotype was counted at least ten times. This chain connects TRBV5-5 to TRBJ1-5; no definite D call. Germline V CDR1 and CDR2: SGHKS, YYEKEE (reference sequence). Trimming left V 2 bases short and J 0 bases short, with 12 bases between. The CDR3 is 16 residues long. CDR3 coding DNA: TGTGCCAGCAGCTTAAGAGTTGGGATTAGCAATCAGCCCCAGCATTTT. Encoded protein: CASSLRVGISNQPQHF.

This clonotype was picked up many times. The genes are TRBV12-3 or TRBV12-4 and TRBJ1-1, with 8 bases fitting TRBD1. J was trimmed by 7 bases and V by 6 bases; bases with no gene match: 7. There are 13 residues in the CDR3. Here the CDR3 DNA reads TGTGCCAGCAGCACCCCCAGGGGGCGTGAAGCTTTCTTT. Translating gives CASSTPRGREAFF.

This clonotype was seen at least ten times. The V call is TRBV19, the J call TRBJ1-1; no reliable D call. The CDR3 consists of 13 residues. V lost 8 bases to trimming and J lost 6 bases, with 16 bases between them. From germline, CDR1 is LNHDA and CDR2 SQIVND (reference sequence). The CDR3, as DNA: TGTGCCAGTTCCCCCCGAGCAACGGCTGAAGCTTTCTTT. It specifies CASSPRATAEAFF. Together with reference TRBV19 and TRBJ1-1, the CDR3 gives the full variable domain: DGGITQSPKYLFRKEGQNVTLSCEQNLNHDAMYWYRQDPGQGLRLIYYSQIVNDFQKGDIAEGYSVSREKKESFPLTVTSAQKNPTAFYLCASSPRATAEAFFGQGTRLTVV.

The rearrangement joins TRBV6-2 or TRBV6-3 to TRBJ2-7, with TRBD2 matching 8 bases. CDR1 MNHEY and CDR2 SVGEGT come from the germline V gene. V lost 5 bases to trimming and J lost 0 bases; unmatched junction nucleotides: 9. The CDR3 length is 16 residues. CDR3 in DNA: TGTGCCAGCAGTAGCCCCCCGACTAGCGACTCCTACGAGCAGTACTTC. Translation: CASSSPPTSDSYEQYF.

This clonotype has a count of ten or more. This chain's CDR3 is CSALRDREPYEQYF. The CDR3 region has the DNA TGCAGTGCTCTCCGGGACAGGGAACCCTACGAGCAGTACTTC. This chain uses TRBV20-1 with TRBJ2-7; TRBD1 matches at 9 bases. The V gene end was trimmed by 5 bases and the J gene end by 2 bases; junction bases not matched to a gene: 7. From germline, CDR1 is DFQATT and CDR2 SNEGSKA (reference sequence). This CDR3 is built from 14 residues.

This clonotype appeared many times. This rearrangement joins TRBV19 to TRBJ1-2, with D unclear. V gave up 3 bases and J gave up 4 bases, with 9 bases separating them. The CDR3 loop spans 13 amino acids. Germline loops: CDR1 LNHDA, CDR2 SQIVND (reference sequence). The CDR3 protein is CASSIGHAYGYTF. The CDR3 DNA reads TGTGCCAGTAGTATCGGGCACGCCTATGGCTACACCTTC.

V is TRBV15 and J is TRBJ1-2; D gene ambiguous. Trimming stripped 11 bases from V and 8 bases from J, with 15 bases between. This CDR3 contains 11 residues. Per germline, CDR1 LNHNV and CDR2 YYDKDF (reference sequence). Here the CDR3 DNA reads TGTGCCCCCGGGAGGGATAGGGGCTACACCTTC. Translation gives CAPGRDRGYTF. Variable domain in full (rest from reference TRBV15 and TRBJ1-2): DAMVIQNPRYQVTQFGKPVTLSCSQTLNHNVMYWYQQKSSQAPKLLFHYYDKDFNNEADTPDNFQSRRPNTSFCFLDIRSPGLGDTAMYLCAPGRDRGYTFGSGTRLTVV.

The J gene is TRBJ2-2, the V gene TRBV28; D ambiguous. Trimming took off 5 bases at V and 9 bases at J, with 22 bases between the two ends. CDR1 is MDHEN, CDR2 SYDVKM, per germline. The CDR3 extends over 16 amino acids. The CDR3 is CASSLPRKRFSRELFF. In DNA form, the CDR3 reads TGTGCCAGCAGTCTACCCCGTAAGAGGTTTAGTCGGGAGCTGTTTTTT.

The table lists this clonotype with many counts. V is TRBV27 and J is TRBJ2-7, with unresolved D. Per germline, CDR1 MNHEY and CDR2 SMNVEV (reference sequence). This CDR3 is built from 15 residues. The V end lost 8 bases, the J end lost 6 bases, and 23 bases lay between the germline ends. The CDR3 sequence: CASRSYLSFPVEQYF. The CDR3 DNA reads as TGTGCCAGCCGGTCTTATCTTAGTTTTCCTGTCGAGCAGTACTTC.

The genes are TRBV20-1 and TRBJ1-4; D is ambiguous. The V gene lost 1 base and the J gene lost 8 bases, with 11 bases spanning the gap. The V gene's germline CDR1 is DFQATT and CDR2 SNEGSKA (reference sequence). The CDR3 is made up of 13 amino acids. CDR3 DNA: TGCAGTGCTAGAGTAGCTTATGTCGAAAAACTGTTTTTT. Amino acid sequence: CSARVAYVEKLFF.

In its sample, this clonotype was seen many times. The V and J genes are TRBV28 and TRBJ2-5, with 12 bases that match TRBD2. The J segment lost 4 bases and the V segment lost 4 bases, leaving 7 bases of the junction unmatched. The CDR3 loop spans 16 amino acids. Germline V gene data show CDR1 as MDHEN and CDR2 as SYDVKM. CDR3 loop: CASSSGLAGGLETQYF. The DNA for the CDR3 is TGTGCCAGCAGTTCCGGTCTAGCGGGGGGGTTAGAGACCCAGTACTTC.

This clonotype was picked up many times. The chain links TRBV6-1 to TRBJ2-2; no firm D call. The CDR3 runs 14 residues. Trimming cost V 6 bases and J 1 base, with 9 bases left between them. Looked up from germline, CDR1 is MNHNS and CDR2 is SASEGT. The CDR3: CASRRELNTGELFF. The CDR3 DNA sequence: TGTGCCAGCAGGCGAGAGTTGAACACCGGGGAGCTGTTTTTT.

This clonotype was picked up many times. The V gene is TRBV20-1, the J gene TRBJ2-1; TRBD1 aligns across 10 bases. CDR3 length equals 16 residues. J lost 4 bases, V lost 1 base, and 7 bases had no gene match. Germline V gene lookup returns CDR1 DFQATT and CDR2 SNEGSKA (reference sequence). CDR3 residues: CSARGHGTGEYNEQFF. CDR3 DNA: TGCAGTGCTAGAGGCCACGGGACAGGGGAATACAATGAGCAGTTCTTC.

This clonotype was recorded at least ten times. The chain couples TRBV12-3 or TRBV12-4 to TRBJ2-1; the D gene is possibly TRBD2 (5 bases). The ends were cut back, 3 bases at V and 8 bases at J, with 20 bases in the middle. The CDR3 runs 16 residues. CDR3 region: CASSFMGVAGLDEQFF. The CDR3 bases are TGTGCCAGCAGTTTTATGGGAGTCGCTGGTCTCGATGAGCAGTTCTTC.

The chain uses TRBV4-1 and TRBJ1-5; D remains unclear. Germline V gene sequence: CDR1 MGHRA, CDR2 YSYEKL. The CDR3 has 13 residues. V lost 1 base and J lost 6, with 7 bases in between. CDR3 residues: CASSQVEGQPQHF. For the CDR3, the DNA is TGCGCCAGCAGCCAAGTCGAGGGTCAGCCCCAGCATTTT.